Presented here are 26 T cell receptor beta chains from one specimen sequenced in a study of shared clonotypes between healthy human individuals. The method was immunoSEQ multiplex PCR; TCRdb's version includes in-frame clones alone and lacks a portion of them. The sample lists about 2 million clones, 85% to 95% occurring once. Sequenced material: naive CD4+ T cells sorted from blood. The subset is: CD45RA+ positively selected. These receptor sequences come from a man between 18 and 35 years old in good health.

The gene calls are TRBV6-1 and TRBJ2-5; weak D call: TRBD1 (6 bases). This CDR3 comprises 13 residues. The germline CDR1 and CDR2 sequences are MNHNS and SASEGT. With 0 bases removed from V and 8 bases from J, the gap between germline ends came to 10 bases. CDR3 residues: CASSEAYRDTQYF. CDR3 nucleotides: TGTGCCAGCAGTGAAGCGTACAGGGACACCCAGTACTTC.

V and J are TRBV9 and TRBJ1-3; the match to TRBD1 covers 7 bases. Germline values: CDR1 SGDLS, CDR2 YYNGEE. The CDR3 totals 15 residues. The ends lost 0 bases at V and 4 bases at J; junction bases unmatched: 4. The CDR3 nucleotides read TGTGCCAGCAGCGTAGAGGGGGCAGACGGAAACACCATATATTTT. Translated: CASSVEGADGNTIYF.

CDR3 sequence (DNA): TGTGCCATCAGTGTTGGACAGCTTTATAATTCACCCCTCCACTTT. Amino acids: CAISVGQLYNSPLHF. V and J are TRBV10-3 and TRBJ1-6; a possible D gene is TRBD1 (6 bases). The V end lost 4 bases, the J end lost 4 bases, and 11 bases lay between the germline ends. This CDR3 region has 15 residues. From germline, CDR1 is ENHRY and CDR2 SYGVKD.

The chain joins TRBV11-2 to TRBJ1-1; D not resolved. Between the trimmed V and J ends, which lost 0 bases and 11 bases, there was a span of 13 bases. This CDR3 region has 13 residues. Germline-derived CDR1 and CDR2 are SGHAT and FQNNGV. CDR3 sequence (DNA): TGTGCCAGCAGCTTAGATCTTACGGGAACGGCTTTCTTT. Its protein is CASSLDLTGTAFF.

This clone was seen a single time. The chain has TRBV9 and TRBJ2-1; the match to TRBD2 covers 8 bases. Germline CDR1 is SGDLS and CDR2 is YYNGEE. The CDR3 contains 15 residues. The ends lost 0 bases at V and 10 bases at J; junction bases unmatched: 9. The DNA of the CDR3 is TGTGCCAGCAGCGTAGAAGGTGGACTAGCTGTAGAGCAGTTCTTC. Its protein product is CASSVEGGLAVEQFF. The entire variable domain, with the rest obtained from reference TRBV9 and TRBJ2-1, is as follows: DSGVTQTPKHLITATGQRVTLRCSPRSGDLSVYWYQQSLDQGLQFLIQYYNGEERAKGNILERFSAQQFPDLHSELNLSSLELGDSALYFCASSVEGGLAVEQFFGPGTRLTVL.

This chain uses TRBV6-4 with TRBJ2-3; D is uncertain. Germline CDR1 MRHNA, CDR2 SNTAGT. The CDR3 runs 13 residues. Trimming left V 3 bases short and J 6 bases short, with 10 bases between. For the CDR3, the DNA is TGTGCCAGCAGTGAACTTTATGGGGATACGCAGTATTTT. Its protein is CASSELYGDTQYF.

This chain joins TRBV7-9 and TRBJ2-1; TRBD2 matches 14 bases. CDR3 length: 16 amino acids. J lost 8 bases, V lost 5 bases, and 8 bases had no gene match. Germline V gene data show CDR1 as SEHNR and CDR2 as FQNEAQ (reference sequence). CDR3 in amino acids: CASSKKTSGRGDEQFF. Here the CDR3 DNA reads TGTGCCAGCAGCAAGAAGACTAGCGGGAGGGGGGATGAGCAGTTCTTC.

The CDR3 loop reads CASSLPQGLLDEQYF. CDR3 DNA: TGTGCCAGCAGCTTACCTCAGGGACTGCTCGACGAGCAGTACTTC. The chain couples TRBV5-8 to TRBJ2-7; weak D call: TRBD2 (6 bases). V was cut by 2 bases and J by 5 bases, with 17 bases left in between. The length of the CDR3 is 15 residues. The germline gives CDR1 SGHTS, CDR2 YDEGEE. Filled out from reference TRBV5-8 and TRBJ2-7, the complete variable domain reads EAGVTQSPTHLIKTRGQQATLRCSPISGHTSVYWYQQALGLGLQFLLWYDEGEERNRGNFPPRFSGRQFPNYSSELNVNALELEDSALYLCASSLPQGLLDEQYFGPGTRLTVT.

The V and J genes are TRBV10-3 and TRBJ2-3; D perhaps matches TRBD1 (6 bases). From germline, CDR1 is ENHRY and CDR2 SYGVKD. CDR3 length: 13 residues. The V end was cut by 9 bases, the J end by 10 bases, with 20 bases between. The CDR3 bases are TGTGCCATAACAAGGGGGACGTCGGGCCCGCAGTATTTT. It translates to CAITRGTSGPQYF.

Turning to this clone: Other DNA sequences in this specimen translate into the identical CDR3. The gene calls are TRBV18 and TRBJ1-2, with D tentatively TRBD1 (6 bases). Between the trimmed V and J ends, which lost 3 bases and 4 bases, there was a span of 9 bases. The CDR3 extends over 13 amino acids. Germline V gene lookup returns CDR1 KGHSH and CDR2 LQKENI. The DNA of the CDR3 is TGTGCCAGCTCACCGACGGACAGCTATGGCTACACCTTC. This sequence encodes CASSPTDSYGYTF.

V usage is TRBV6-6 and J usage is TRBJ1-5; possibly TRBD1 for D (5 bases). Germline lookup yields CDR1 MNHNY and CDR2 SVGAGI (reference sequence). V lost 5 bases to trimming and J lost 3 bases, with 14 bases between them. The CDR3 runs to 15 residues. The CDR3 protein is CASSKGDANNQPQHF. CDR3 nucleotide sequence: TGTGCCAGCAGTAAAGGGGACGCAAACAATCAGCCCCAGCATTTT.

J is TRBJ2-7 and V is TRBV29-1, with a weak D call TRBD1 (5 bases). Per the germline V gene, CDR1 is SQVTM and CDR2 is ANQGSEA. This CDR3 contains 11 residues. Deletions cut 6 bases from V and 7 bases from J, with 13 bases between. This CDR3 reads CSVRTSAEQYF. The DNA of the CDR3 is TGCAGCGTGCGGACATCTGCGGAGCAGTACTTC.

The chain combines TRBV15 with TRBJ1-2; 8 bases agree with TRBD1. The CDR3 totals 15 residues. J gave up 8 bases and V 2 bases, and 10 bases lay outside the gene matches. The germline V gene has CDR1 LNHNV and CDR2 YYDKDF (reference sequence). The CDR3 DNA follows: TGTGCCACCAGCAGACCCATGACAGGGGCCAGGGGCTACACCTTC. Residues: CATSRPMTGARGYTF.

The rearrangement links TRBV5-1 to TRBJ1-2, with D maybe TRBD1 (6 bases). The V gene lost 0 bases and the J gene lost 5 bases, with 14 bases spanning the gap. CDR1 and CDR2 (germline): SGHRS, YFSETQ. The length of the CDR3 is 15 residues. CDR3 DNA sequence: TGCGCCAGCAGCTTGGGAGGGACAACTTCGTATGGCTACACCTTC. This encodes CASSLGGTTSYGYTF.

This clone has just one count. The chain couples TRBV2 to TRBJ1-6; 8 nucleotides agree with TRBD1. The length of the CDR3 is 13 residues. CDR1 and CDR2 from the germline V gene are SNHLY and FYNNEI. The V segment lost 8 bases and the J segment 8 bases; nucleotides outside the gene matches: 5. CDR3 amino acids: CASARGRDSPLHF. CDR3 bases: TGTGCCAGCGCCAGGGGGCGGGATTCACCCCTCCACTTT. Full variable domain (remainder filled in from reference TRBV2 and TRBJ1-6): EPEVTQTPSHQVTQMGQEVILRCVPISNHLYFYWYRQILGQKVEFLVSFYNNEISEKSEIFDDQFSVERPDGSNFTLKIRSTKLEDSAMYFCASARGRDSPLHFGNGTRLTVT.

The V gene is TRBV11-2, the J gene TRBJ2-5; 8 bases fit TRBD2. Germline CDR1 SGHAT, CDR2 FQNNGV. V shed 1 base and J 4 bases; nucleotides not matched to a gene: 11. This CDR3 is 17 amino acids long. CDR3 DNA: TGTGCCAGCAGCTTAGGGCCTTCCGGGACTAGTCCAGAGACCCAGTACTTC. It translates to CASSLGPSGTSPETQYF.

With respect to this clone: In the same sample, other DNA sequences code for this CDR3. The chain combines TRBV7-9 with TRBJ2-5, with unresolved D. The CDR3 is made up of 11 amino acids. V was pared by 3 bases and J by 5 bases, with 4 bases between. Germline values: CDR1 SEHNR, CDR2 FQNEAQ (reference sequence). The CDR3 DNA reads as TGTGCCAGCAGCTTTCGGGAGACCCAGTACTTC. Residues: CASSFRETQYF.

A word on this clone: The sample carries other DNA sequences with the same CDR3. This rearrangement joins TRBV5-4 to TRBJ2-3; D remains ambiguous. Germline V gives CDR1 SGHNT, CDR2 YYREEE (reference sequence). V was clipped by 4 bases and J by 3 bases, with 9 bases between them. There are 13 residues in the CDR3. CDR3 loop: CASSPTGTDTQYF. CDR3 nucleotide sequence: TGTGCCAGCAGCCCTACCGGGACAGATACGCAGTATTTT.

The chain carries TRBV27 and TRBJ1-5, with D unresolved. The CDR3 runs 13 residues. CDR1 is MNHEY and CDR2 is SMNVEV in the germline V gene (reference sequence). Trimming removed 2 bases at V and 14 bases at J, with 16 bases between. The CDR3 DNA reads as TGTGCCAGCAGTTTACCCGGAGGTGAAACGAAGCATTTT. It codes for CASSLPGGETKHF.

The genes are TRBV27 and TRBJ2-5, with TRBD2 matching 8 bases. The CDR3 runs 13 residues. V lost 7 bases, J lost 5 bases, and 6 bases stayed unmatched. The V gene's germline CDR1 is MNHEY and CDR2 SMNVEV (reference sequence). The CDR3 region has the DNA TGTGCCAGCACTCGGGGGGGCGGGGAGACCCAGTACTTC. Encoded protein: CASTRGGGETQYF.

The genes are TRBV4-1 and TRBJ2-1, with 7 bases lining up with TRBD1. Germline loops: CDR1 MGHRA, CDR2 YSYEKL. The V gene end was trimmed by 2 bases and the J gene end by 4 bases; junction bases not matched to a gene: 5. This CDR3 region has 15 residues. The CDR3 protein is CASSQSEQGYNEQFF. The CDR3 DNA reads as TGCGCCAGCAGCCAATCTGAACAGGGGTACAATGAGCAGTTCTTC.

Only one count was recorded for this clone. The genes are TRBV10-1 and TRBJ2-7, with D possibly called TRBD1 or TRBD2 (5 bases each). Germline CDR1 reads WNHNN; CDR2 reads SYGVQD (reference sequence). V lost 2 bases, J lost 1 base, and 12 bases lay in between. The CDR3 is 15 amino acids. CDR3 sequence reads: CASSEPGTRSYEQYF. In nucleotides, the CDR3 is TGCGCCAGCAGTGAGCCGGGGACCCGTTCCTACGAGCAGTACTTC.

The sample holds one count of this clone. CDR3 bases: TGTGCCAGCGGTAAGCGACAGGGCTATAATTCACCCCTCCACTTT. This encodes CASGKRQGYNSPLHF. The V and J genes are TRBV6-1 and TRBJ1-6; 7 bases fit TRBD1. CDR3 size: 15 residues. After removal of 8 bases from V and 3 bases from J, the junction contained 7 bases not matched to a gene. Germline assignment: CDR1 MNHNS and CDR2 SASEGT.

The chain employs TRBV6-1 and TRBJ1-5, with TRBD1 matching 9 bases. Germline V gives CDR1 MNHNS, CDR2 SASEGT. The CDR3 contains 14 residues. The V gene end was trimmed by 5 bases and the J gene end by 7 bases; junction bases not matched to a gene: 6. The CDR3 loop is CASSHPGQGQPQHF. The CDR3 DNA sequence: TGTGCCAGCAGTCATCCGGGACAGGGACAGCCCCAGCATTTT.

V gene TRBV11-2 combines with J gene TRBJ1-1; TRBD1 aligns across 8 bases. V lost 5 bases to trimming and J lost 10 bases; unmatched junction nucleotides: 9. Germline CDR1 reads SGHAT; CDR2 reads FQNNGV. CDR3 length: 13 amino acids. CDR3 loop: CASSPDPRGRAFF. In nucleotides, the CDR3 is TGTGCCAGCAGCCCCGATCCCAGGGGGCGAGCTTTCTTT.

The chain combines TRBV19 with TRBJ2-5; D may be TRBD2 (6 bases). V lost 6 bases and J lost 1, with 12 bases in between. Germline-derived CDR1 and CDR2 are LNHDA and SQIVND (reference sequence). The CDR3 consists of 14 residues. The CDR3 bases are TGTGCCAGTAGGGTTGCCGGGGGCCAAGAGACCCAGTACTTC. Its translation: CASRVAGGQETQYF.